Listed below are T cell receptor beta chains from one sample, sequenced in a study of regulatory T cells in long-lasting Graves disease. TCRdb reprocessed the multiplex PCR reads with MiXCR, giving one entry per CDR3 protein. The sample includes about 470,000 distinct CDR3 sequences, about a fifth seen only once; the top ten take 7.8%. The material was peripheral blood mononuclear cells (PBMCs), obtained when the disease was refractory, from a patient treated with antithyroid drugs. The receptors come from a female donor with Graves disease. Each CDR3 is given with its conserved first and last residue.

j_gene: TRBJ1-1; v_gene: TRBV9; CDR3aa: CASSAGDRTEAFF
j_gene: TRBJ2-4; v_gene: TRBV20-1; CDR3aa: CSAGDPITGWVIQYF
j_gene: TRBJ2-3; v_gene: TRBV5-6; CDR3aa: CASSLATDTRYF
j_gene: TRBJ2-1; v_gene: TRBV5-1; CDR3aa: CASSTGLAGAPSSYNEQFF
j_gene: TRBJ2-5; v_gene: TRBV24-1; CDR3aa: CATSDPGTSGFQETQYF
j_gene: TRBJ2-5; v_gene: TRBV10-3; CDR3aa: CAISVGVSLQETQYF
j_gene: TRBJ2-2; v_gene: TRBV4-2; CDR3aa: CASSSQPINTGELFF
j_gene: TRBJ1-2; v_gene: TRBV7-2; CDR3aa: CASSFRRGSYGYTF
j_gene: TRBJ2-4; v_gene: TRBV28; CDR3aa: CASSPNRGLGKNIQYF
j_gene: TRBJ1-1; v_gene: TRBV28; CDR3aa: CAAGLNTEAFF
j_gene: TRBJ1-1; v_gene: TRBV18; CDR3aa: CASSSRHRNTEAFF
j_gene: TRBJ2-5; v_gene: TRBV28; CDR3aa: CASSLLTGAQETQYF
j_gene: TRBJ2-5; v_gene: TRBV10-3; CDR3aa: CAHSGTSEETQYF
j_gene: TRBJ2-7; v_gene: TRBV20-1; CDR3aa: CSARGTSGSGEQYF
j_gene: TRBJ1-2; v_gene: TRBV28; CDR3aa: CASSLTRGAYSGYTF
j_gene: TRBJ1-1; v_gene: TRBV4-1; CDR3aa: CASSQPSGLSAFF
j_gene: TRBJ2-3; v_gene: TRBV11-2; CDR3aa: CASSLDTGTDTQYF
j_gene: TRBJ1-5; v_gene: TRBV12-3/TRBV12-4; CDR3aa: CASSLELRNQPQHF
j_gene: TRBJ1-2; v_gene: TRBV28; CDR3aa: CASSLLYGNYGYTF
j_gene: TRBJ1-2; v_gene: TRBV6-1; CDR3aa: CASSQGFYGYTF
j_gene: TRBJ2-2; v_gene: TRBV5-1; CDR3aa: CASSSRGSTGELFF
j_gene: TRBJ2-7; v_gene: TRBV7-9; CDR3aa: CASSQRQGSSYEQYF